Listed here are 17 T cell receptor beta chains from one sample, sequenced in a study of cytomegalovirus exposure and HLA in healthy donors. The PCR was carried out with 60 Vbeta primers and 13 Jbeta primers. The data were produced by immunoSEQ multiplex PCR, yet TCRdb's version contains in-frame clones alone and is incomplete. Seen here are 84,000 or so clones, 65% to 85% observed once, and the top ten hold 2.7%. Sequenced: PBMCs. Every receptor here comes from a man younger than 40 in good health and CMV-seronegative.

The chain uses TRBV5-1 and TRBJ1-2; D gene unclear. CDR1 is SGHRS and CDR2 is YFSETQ in the germline V gene. The CDR3 is 15 residues long. Trimming shortened V by 0 bases and J by 7 bases, and 16 bases separated the two germline ends. The CDR3, as DNA: TGCGCCAGCAGCTTGGCACGATCTCTACAGAGTGGCTACACCTTC. Amino acids: CASSLARSLQSGYTF.

This clone appeared a single time. This chain uses TRBV19 with TRBJ2-7; 11 nucleotides line up with TRBD2. This CDR3 has 15 amino acids. Germline V gene sequence: CDR1 LNHDA, CDR2 SQIVND (reference sequence). The ends lost 5 bases at V and 2 bases at J; junction bases unmatched: 5. CDR3 nucleotides: TGTGCCAGTAGTCCGACTAGCGGGGTCACCTACGAGCAGTACTTC. It is translated as CASSPTSGVTYEQYF. Combining the CDR3 with reference TRBV19 and TRBJ2-7 gives the whole variable domain DGGITQSPKYLFRKEGQNVTLSCEQNLNHDAMYWYRQDPGQGLRLIYYSQIVNDFQKGDIAEGYSVSREKKESFPLTVTSAQKNPTAFYLCASSPTSGVTYEQYFGPGTRLTVT.

The rearrangement uses TRBV5-4 and TRBJ2-5; D is unresolved. The CDR3 consists of 13 residues. V lost 0 bases, J lost 4 bases, and 7 bases lay in between. The germline V gene has CDR1 SGHNT and CDR2 YYREEE (reference sequence). Here the CDR3 DNA reads TGTGCCAGCAGCTTGGGTCACGGAGAGACCCAGTACTTC. Amino acids: CASSLGHGETQYF.

This chain joins TRBV10-3 and TRBJ2-7; D perhaps matches TRBD2 (7 bases). In germline, CDR1 is ENHRY, CDR2 SYGVKD. The CDR3 consists of 15 residues. The V end lost 4 bases, the J end lost 2 bases, and 15 bases lay between the germline ends. The CDR3 region is CAISAKGGVAYEQYF. The DNA for the CDR3 is TGTGCCATCAGTGCTAAGGGGGGGGTAGCCTACGAGCAGTACTTC.

The genes are TRBV18 and TRBJ1-4; the D is unclear. Germline CDR1 and CDR2: KGHSH and LQKENI. With 5 bases removed from V and 0 bases from J, the gap between germline ends came to 10 bases. There are 15 residues in the CDR3. In DNA form, the CDR3 reads TGTGCCAGCTCAGAACGGAGGGCAACTAATGAAAAACTGTTTTTT. This gives the protein CASSERRATNEKLFF.

The sample holds a few counts of this clone. The chain couples TRBV5-6 to TRBJ1-3; D gene ambiguous. Trimming removed 4 bases at V and 0 bases at J, with 14 bases between. Germline loops: CDR1 SGHDT, CDR2 YYEEEE. The CDR3 runs to 16 residues. The CDR3 region is CASSRRAGSSGNTIYF. CDR3 DNA sequence: TGTGCCAGCAGCCGGAGGGCGGGGAGCTCTGGAAACACCATATATTTT.

The rearrangement uses TRBV5-6 and TRBJ2-7, with D uncertain. The CDR3 spans 14 residues. V was cut by 4 bases and J by 3 bases, with 14 bases left in between. Germline CDR1 is SGHDT and CDR2 is YYEEEE. The CDR3 sequence: CASSPELNYYEQYF. Written as DNA, the CDR3 is TGTGCCAGCAGCCCGGAGTTGAATTACTACGAGCAGTACTTC. The variable domain in full, completed from reference TRBV5-6 and TRBJ2-7, reads DAGVTQSPTHLIKTRGQQVTLRCSPKSGHDTVSWYQQALGQGPQFIFQYYEEEERQRGNFPDRFSGHQFPNYSSELNVNALLLGDSALYLCASSPELNYYEQYFGPGTRLTVT.

The sample holds one count of this clone. This chain uses TRBV5-5 with TRBJ1-3, with a tentative D call TRBD1 (5 bases). V was shortened by 0 bases and J by 4 bases, with 14 bases between the two germline ends. CDR1 is SGHKS, CDR2 YYEKEE, per germline (reference sequence). The CDR3 totals 16 residues. In nucleotides, the CDR3 is TGTGCCAGCAGCTTGGGCCTGGACACATTAGGAAACACCATATATTTT. Encoded protein: CASSLGLDTLGNTIYF. Full variable domain (rest looked up from reference TRBV5-5 and TRBJ1-3): DAGVTQSPTHLIKTRGQQVTLRCSPISGHKSVSWYQQVLGQGPQFIFQYYEKEERGRGNFPDRFSARQFPNYSSELNVNALLLGDSALYLCASSLGLDTLGNTIYFGEGSWLTVV.

The chain is built from TRBV19 and TRBJ2-5; D possibly corresponds to TRBD1 (6 bases). The J call may be mistaken, given a closer DNA end match to TRBJ2-7. The CDR3 runs 15 residues. The V gene's germline CDR1 is LNHDA and CDR2 SQIVND (reference sequence). This chain's CDR3 is CASSAGTPRSYEQYF. CDR3 sequence (DNA): TGTGCCAGTAGCGCCGGGACACCGAGATCCTACGAGCAGTACTTC.

Only a few counts were recorded for this clone. Here the CDR3 reads CASSLHGGGTEAFF. For the CDR3, the DNA is TGTGCCAGCAGCTTGCATGGCGGGGGGACTGAAGCTTTCTTT. This chain links TRBV7-3 with TRBJ1-1, with D possibly being TRBD1 (5 bases). Germline CDR1 SGHTA, CDR2 FQGTGA. The germline V and J ends were trimmed by 3 bases and 5 bases, with 13 bases remaining between them. This CDR3 contains 14 residues.

This chain uses TRBV20-1 with TRBJ2-7, with a weak D call TRBD2 (5 bases). Germline V gene sequence: CDR1 DFQATT, CDR2 SNEGSKA (reference sequence). The CDR3 totals 11 residues. Deletions cut 6 bases from V and 5 bases from J, with 11 bases between. The CDR3 DNA sequence: TGCAGTGCCCTAGCCCGGGACGAGCAGTACTTC. It is translated as CSALARDEQYF.

This clone was observed a single time. The CDR3 region has the DNA TGTGCCTGGAGTCCCGTTATCCATCAGCCCCAGCATTTT. Translating gives CAWSPVIHQPQHF. The chain carries TRBV30 and TRBJ1-5; the D is unclear. CDR1 and CDR2 from the germline V gene are GTSNPN and SVGIG (reference sequence). Trimming shortened V by 2 bases and J by 5 bases, and 10 bases separated the two germline ends. The CDR3 runs 13 residues.

This clone has more than one count but fewer than ten. This chain connects TRBV4-2 to TRBJ2-3; D is possibly TRBD2 (6 bases). V lost 0 bases to trimming and J lost 1 base, with 14 bases between them. The CDR3 is made up of 17 amino acids. Germline V gives CDR1 LGHNA, CDR2 YNFKEQ. Written as DNA, the CDR3 is TGTGCCAGCAGCCAAGAGGGGAGCGGGCGAGGCACAGATACGCAGTATTTT. It encodes CASSQEGSGRGTDTQYF.

This chain links TRBV2 with TRBJ2-7; D perhaps matches TRBD1 (6 bases). The CDR3 loop spans 13 amino acids. Germline V gene data show CDR1 as SNHLY and CDR2 as FYNNEI. V was cut by 7 bases and J by 2 bases, with 12 bases left in between. CDR3 nucleotide sequence: TGTGCCAGCACCGGGGACAAGACCTACGAGCAGTACTTC. Translated: CASTGDKTYEQYF.

A remark on this clone: The sample carries other DNA sequences with the same CDR3. This chain uses TRBV10-3 with TRBJ2-6, with TRBD1 as a possible D gene (5 bases). V lost 9 bases to trimming and J lost 0 bases, with 18 bases between them. Germline CDR1 is ENHRY and CDR2 is SYGVKD. This CDR3 contains 17 residues. CDR3 region: CAIAGQGRSSGANVLTF. The CDR3 bases are TGTGCCATAGCAGGGCAGGGCAGAAGCTCTGGGGCCAACGTCCTGACTTTC.

This clone has just a few counts. This chain connects TRBV29-1 to TRBJ1-1, with 8 bases lining up with TRBD1. Germline assignment: CDR1 SQVTM and CDR2 ANQGSEA. The CDR3 is 14 amino acids. V dropped 2 bases and J dropped 5; count of bases not matched to a gene: 7. The CDR3, as DNA: TGCAGCGTTGAAATGAGGACAGGGATGACTGAAGCTTTCTTT. Protein sequence: CSVEMRTGMTEAFF.

This clone was seen just once. The gene calls are TRBV5-6 and TRBJ2-1, with D perhaps TRBD1 (6 bases). Germline-derived CDR1 and CDR2 are SGHDT and YYEEEE. The CDR3 has 16 residues. Trimming took 5 bases from V and 0 from J, leaving 15 bases between them. The CDR3 DNA is TGTGCCAGCAGTCTTCGTGGGGGCCGCTCCTACAATGAGCAGTTCTTC. It translates to CASSLRGGRSYNEQFF.